This T cell receptor beta chain stems from a study of blood T cell repertoires in COVID-19. In the study overall: Italy, Spain and the United States were the sources of the convalescent and acute COVID-19 samples. From T cells, B-cell-depleted T cells, or PBMCs came the material, which was cDNA or gDNA.

This clone has a single count. Germline V gives CDR1 KGHDR, CDR2 SFDVKD. Trimming cost V 6 bases and J 4 bases, with 11 bases left between them. The CDR3 is 13 residues long. Per the original data handling: Reference gene primer amplification gave estimated nucleated cell counts. Data came from immunoSEQ multiplex PCR; TCRdb stores just in-frame clones and leaves some out. V, J and clone size are those of that table, while D and trimming were read from the DNA. This table has over 100,000 clones, 79% appearing once. This chain joins TRBV24-1 and TRBJ1-1; D not resolved. Specimen: peripheral blood. This TCR was sampled from a woman aged 80 or over with acute or convalescent COVID-19. CDR3 sequence (DNA): TGTGCCACCAGTATTGGGCGGGCCACTGAAGCTTTCTTT. It yields the protein CATSIGRATEAFF.